This TCR beta chain was recorded in a study of T cells in narcolepsy. Study-wide context: Enrolled donors included narcolepsy type 1 or type 2 patients and healthy controls. Study-wide points: Same-patient CSF and blood CD4+ T cell clonotypes included HCRT-specific and TRIB2-specific autoreactive ones. Blood of same and different patients, but not healthy controls, reportedly held recurring autoreactive clonotypes. Some memory CD4+ repertoires had no autoreactive clone sequences.

The protocol was immunoSEQ multiplex PCR, while the TCRdb copy is restricted to in-frame clones and leaves out a portion. The repertoire holds tens of thousands of clones, roughly 83% seen once, with around 0.96% in the top ten. Comment on this clone: Antigen unknown.

Per germline, CDR1 SGHNT and CDR2 YENEEA. The CDR3 has 13 residues. V was pared by 7 bases and J by 7 bases, with 15 bases between. The receptor comes from a human donor with narcolepsy. This chain links TRBV11-3 with TRBJ2-3, with a tentative D call TRBD2 (6 bases). Sequenced material: CD45RA- memory CD4+ T cells from PBMCs. CDR3 bases: TGTGCCAGCACAGGGTCGGGGGACTATACGCAGTATTTT. The encoded protein is CASTGSGDYTQYF.